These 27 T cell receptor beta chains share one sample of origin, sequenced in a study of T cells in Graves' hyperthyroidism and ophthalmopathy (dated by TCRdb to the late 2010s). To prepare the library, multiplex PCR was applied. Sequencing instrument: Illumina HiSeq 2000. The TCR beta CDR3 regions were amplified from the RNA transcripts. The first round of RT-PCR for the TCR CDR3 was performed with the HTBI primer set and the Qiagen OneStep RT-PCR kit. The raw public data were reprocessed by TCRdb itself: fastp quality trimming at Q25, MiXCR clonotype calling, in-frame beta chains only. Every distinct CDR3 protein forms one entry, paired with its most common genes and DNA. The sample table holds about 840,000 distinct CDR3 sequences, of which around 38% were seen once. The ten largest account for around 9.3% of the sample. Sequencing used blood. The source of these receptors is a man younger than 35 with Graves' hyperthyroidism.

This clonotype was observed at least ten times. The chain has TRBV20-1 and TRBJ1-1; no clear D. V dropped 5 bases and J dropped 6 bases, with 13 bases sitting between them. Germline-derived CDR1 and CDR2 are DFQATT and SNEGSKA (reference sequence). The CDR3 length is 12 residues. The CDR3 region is CSAPNGGPEAFF. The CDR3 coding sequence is TGCAGTGCTCCAAACGGAGGGCCTGAAGCTTTCTTT.

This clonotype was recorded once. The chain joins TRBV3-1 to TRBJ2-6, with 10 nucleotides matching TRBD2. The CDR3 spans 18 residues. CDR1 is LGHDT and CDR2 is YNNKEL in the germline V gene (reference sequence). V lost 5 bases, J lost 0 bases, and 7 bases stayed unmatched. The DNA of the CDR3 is TGTGCCAGCAGCGTAACTAGCGGGGCGAGCTCTGGGGCCAACGTCCTGACTTTC. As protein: CASSVTSGASSGANVLTF. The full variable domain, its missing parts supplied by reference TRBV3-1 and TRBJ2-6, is DTAVSQTPKYLVTQMGNDKSIKCEQNLGHDTMYWYKQDSKKFLKIMFSYNNKELIINETVPNRFSPKSPDKAHLNLHINSLELGDSAVYFCASSVTSGASSGANVLTFGAGSRLTVL.

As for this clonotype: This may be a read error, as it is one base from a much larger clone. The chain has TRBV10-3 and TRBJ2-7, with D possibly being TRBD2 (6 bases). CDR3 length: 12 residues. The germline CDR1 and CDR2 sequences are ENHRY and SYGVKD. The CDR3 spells CAISPEDYEQHF. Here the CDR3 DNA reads TGTGCCATCTCGCCGGAGGACTACGAGCAGCACTTC.

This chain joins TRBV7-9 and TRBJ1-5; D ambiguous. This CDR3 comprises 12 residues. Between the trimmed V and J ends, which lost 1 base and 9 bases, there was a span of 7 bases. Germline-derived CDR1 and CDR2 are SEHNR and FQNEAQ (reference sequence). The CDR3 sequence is CASSLGGPPQHF. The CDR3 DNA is TGTGCCAGCAGCTTAGGCGGGCCGCCCCAGCATTTT.

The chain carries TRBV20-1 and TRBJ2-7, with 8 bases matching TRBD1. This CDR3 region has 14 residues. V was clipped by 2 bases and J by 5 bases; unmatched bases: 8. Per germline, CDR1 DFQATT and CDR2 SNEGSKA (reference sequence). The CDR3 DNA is TGCAGTGCTAGACACGGACAGGGTGTTAACGAGCAGTACTTC. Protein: CSARHGQGVNEQYF.

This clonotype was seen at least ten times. The chain's CDR3 is CSVEDGGGAIGYTF. CDR3 coding DNA: TGCAGCGTTGAAGATGGAGGGGGCGCAATTGGCTACACCTTC. The chain links TRBV29-1 to TRBJ1-2; 7 nucleotides agree with TRBD1. CDR1 and CDR2 from the germline V gene are SQVTM and ANQGSEA. The CDR3 length is 14 residues. V lost 0 bases, J lost 7 bases, and 8 bases stayed unmatched.

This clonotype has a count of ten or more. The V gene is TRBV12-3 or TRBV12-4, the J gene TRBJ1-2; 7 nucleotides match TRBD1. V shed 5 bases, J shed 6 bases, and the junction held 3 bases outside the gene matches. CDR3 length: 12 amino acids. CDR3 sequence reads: CASSDRDHGYTF. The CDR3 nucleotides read TGTGCCAGCAGTGACAGGGACCATGGCTACACCTTC.

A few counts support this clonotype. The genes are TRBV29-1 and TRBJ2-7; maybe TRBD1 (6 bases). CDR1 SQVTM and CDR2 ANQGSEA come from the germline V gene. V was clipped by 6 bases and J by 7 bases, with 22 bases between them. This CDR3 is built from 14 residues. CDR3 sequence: CSVALTGSSGEQYF. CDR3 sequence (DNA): TGCAGCGTCGCCCTGACAGGTTCATCGGGAGAGCAGTACTTC.

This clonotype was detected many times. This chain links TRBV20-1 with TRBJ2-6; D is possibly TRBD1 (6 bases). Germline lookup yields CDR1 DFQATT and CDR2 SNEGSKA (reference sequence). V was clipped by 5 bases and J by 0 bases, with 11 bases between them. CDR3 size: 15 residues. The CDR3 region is CSASGANSGANVLTF. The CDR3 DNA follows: TGCAGTGCTTCAGGGGCTAACTCTGGGGCCAACGTCCTGACTTTC.

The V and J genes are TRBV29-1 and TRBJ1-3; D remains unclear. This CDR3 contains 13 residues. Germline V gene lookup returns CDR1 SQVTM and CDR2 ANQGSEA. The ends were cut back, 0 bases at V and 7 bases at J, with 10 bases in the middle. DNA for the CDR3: TGCAGCGTTGAAGATGGGCAAGGGAACACCATATATTTT. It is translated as CSVEDGQGNTIYF.

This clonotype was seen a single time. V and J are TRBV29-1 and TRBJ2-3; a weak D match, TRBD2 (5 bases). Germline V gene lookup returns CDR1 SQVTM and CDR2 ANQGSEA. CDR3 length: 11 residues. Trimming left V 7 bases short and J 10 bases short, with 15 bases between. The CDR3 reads CSASHSGAQYF. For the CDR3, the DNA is TGCAGCGCCAGCCATTCCGGGGCGCAGTATTTT.

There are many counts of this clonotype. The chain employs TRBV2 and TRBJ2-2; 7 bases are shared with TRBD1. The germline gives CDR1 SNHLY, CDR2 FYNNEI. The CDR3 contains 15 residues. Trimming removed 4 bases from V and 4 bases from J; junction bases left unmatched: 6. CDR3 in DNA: TGTGCCAGCAGTGGGGACAGTTATAGCACCGGGGAGCTGTTTTTT. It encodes CASSGDSYSTGELFF.

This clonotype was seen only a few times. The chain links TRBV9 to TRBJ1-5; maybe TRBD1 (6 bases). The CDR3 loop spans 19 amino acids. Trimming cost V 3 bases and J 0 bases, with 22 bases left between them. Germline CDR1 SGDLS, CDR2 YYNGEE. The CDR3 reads CASSARREQGTYSNQPQHF. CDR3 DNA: TGTGCCAGCAGCGCCCGTCGCGAGCAGGGGACCTATAGCAATCAGCCCCAGCATTTT.

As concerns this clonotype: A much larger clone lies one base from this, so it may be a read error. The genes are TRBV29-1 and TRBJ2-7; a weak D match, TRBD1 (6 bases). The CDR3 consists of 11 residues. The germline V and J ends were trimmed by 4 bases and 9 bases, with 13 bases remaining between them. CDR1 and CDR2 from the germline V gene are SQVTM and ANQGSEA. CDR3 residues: CSVVQGHGQYF. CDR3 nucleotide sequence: TGCAGCGTTGTACAGGGTCACGGGCAGTACTTC.

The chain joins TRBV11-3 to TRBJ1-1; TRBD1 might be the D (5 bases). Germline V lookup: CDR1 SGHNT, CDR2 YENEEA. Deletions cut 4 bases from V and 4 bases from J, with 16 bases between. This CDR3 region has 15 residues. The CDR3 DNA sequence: TGTGCCAGCAGCTCCGGGGGTAGATTAGGCACTGAAGCTTTCTTT. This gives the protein CASSSGGRLGTEAFF.

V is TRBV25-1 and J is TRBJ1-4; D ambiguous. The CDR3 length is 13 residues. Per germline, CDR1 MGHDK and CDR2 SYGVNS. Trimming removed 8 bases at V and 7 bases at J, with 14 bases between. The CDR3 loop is CASSPLTTEKLFF. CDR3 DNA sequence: TGTGCCAGCTCACCACTGACGACTGAAAAACTGTTTTTT.

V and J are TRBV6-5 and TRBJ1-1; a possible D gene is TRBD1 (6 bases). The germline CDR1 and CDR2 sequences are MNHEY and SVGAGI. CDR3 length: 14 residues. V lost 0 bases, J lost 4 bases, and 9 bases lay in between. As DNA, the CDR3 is TGTGCCAGCAGTTACTCCAGGGGAACCACTGAAGCTTTCTTT. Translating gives CASSYSRGTTEAFF.

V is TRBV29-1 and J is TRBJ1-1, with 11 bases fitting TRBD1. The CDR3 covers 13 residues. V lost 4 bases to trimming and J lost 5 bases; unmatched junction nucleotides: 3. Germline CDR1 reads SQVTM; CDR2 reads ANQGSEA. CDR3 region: CSVARDRGTEAFF. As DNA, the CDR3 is TGCAGCGTTGCCCGGGACAGGGGGACTGAAGCTTTCTTT.

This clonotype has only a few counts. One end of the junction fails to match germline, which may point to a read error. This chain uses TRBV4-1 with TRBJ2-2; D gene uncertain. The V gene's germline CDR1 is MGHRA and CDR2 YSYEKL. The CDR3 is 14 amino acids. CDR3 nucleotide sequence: TGTGCCAGCAGCCGTACAGAGAACACCGGGGAGCTGTTTTTT. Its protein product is CASSRTENTGELFF.

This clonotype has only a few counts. CDR3: CSGETLNEKLFF. The CDR3 bases are TGCAGTGGGGAAACCTTGAATGAAAAACTGTTTTTT. The genes are TRBV20-1 and TRBJ1-4; D is undetermined. The CDR3 has 12 residues. Germline V gene lookup returns CDR1 DFQATT and CDR2 SNEGSKA (reference sequence). Trimming pared 7 bases from V and 5 bases from J, leaving 11 bases between.

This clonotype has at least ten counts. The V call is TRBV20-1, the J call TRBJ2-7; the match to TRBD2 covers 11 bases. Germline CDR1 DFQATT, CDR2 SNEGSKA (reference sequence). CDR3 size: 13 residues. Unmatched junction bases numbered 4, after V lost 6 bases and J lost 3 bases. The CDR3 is CSAPTSGDYEQYF. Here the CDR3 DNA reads TGCAGTGCGCCGACTAGCGGGGACTACGAGCAGTACTTC.

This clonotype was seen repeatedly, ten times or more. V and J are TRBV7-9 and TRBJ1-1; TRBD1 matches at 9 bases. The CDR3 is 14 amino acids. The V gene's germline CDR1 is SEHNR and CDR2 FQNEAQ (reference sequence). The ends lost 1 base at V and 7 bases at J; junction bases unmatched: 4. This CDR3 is CASSLDDRGDEAFF. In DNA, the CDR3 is TGTGCCAGCAGCTTAGACGACAGGGGGGATGAAGCTTTCTTT.

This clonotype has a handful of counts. The CDR3 here is CASSRVTAASYGYTF. The CDR3 coding sequence is TGTGCCAGCAGCCGGGTAACAGCCGCGTCCTATGGCTACACCTTC. The chain joins TRBV5-8 to TRBJ1-2; D ambiguous. The CDR3 sequence is 15 residues long. Trimming shortened V by 4 bases and J by 4 bases, and 17 bases separated the two germline ends. CDR1 and CDR2 (germline): SGHTS, YDEGEE. The full variable domain, with the rest looked up from reference TRBV5-8 and TRBJ1-2, is EAGVTQSPTHLIKTRGQQATLRCSPISGHTSVYWYQQALGLGLQFLLWYDEGEERNRGNFPPRFSGRQFPNYSSELNVNALELEDSALYLCASSRVTAASYGYTFGSGTRLTVV.

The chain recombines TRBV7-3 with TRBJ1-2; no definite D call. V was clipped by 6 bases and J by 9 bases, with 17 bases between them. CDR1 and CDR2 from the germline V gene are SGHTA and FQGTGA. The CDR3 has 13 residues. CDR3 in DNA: TGTGCCAGCAGTCAAACACGAGGGATCAGCTACACCTTC. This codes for CASSQTRGISYTF. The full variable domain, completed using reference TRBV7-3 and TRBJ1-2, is GAGVSQTPSNKVTEKGKYVELRCDPISGHTALYWYRQSLGQGPEFLIYFQGTGAADDSGLPNDRFFAVRPEGSVSTLKIQRTERGDSAVYLCASSQTRGISYTFGSGTRLTVV.

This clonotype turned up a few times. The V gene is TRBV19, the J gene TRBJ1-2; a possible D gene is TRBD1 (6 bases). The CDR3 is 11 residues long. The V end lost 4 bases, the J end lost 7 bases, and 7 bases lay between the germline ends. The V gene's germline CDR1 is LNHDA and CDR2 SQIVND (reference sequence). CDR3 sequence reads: CASSRQAGYTF. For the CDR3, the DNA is TGTGCCAGTAGTAGACAGGCTGGCTACACCTTC.

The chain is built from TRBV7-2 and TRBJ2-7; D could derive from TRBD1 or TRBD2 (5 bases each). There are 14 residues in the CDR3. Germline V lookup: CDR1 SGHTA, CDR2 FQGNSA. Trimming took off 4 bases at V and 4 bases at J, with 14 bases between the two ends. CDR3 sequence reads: CASSSGTFLYEQYF. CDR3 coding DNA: TGTGCCAGCAGCTCCGGGACCTTCTTATACGAGCAGTACTTC. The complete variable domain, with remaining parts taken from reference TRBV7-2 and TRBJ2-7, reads GAGVSQSPSNKVTEKGKDVELRCDPISGHTALYWYRQSLGQGLEFLIYFQGNSAPDKSGLPSDRFSAERTGGSVSTLTIQRTQQEDSAVYLCASSSGTFLYEQYFGPGTRLTVT.

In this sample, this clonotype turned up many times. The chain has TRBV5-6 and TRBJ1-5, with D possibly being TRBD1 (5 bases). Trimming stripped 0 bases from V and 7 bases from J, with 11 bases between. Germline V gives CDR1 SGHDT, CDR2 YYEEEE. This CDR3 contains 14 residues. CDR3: CASSLGQGQQPQHF. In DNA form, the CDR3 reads TGTGCCAGCAGCTTGGGGCAGGGTCAGCAGCCCCAGCATTTT.